This T cell receptor (beta chain) was recovered during a study of healthy donors' naive CD4 and CD8 T cells. Across the whole study: A new alpha primer set targeted every functional IMGT alpha variant. The study, taken as a whole, reports: Naive CD4+ and CD8+ cells reportedly differed in usage of most V and J genes.

A word on this clonotype: No antigen is known for it.

Naive CD4+ cells were sorted as CD4+CD8-CD45RO-CD45RA+; naive CD8+ as CD8+CD4-CD45RA+CD27bright. This CDR3 contains 16 residues. The V and J ends lost 6 bases and 7 bases, in that order; junction bases with no gene match: 11. In germline, CDR1 is MNHEY, CDR2 SVGAGI. Starting from 500 ng of total RNA, TCR libraries were made with linear amplification. TCRdb processed the reads anew with MiXCR; each CDR3 protein has one entry. The sample comprises 200,000 or so distinct CDR3 sequences, about 74% of which are singletons, and 2.3% rests with the top ten. The sequenced sample was naive CD4+ and CD8+ T cells sorted from blood, pooled from several donors. The receptor's source is a pool of human donors in good health; the sample pools cells from several healthy donors. This chain joins TRBV6-5 and TRBJ2-1; 11 bases are shared with TRBD2. The CDR3 spells CASSLSSGGSWNEQFF. CDR3 coding DNA: TGTGCCAGCAGCTTGTCTAGCGGGGGGTCGTGGAATGAGCAGTTCTTC.